Listed below are T cell receptor beta chains from one sample, sequenced in a study of read filtering for tumor transcriptome and immune sequencing. TCRdb passed the reads through MiXCR, listing each CDR3 protein once. The data contain 30,000 to 50,000 distinct CDR3 sequences, around 11% of them seen just once; the ten biggest clones take up around 30%. Sequences were obtained from a population of CD138-negative cells sorted from bone marrow. All receptors derive from a donor at least 40 years old with multiple myeloma. Both conserved end residues are part of each CDR3. The order of the fields is J gene, clone size, V gene, CDR3 protein. Rows give clone size only sometimes, using once, few, many, or a class for an expanded clone.

j_gene: TRBJ2-3; abundance: many; v_gene: TRBV5-1; CDR3aa: CASSPDRGATDTQYF
j_gene: TRBJ1-6; abundance: many; v_gene: TRBV4-2; CDR3aa: CASSQVGTGFSPLHF
j_gene: TRBJ2-3; abundance: many; v_gene: TRBV20-1; CDR3aa: CSAPPYTGGFTDTQYF
j_gene: TRBJ2-7; abundance: many; v_gene: TRBV27; CDR3aa: CASSLWAGGAGEQYF
j_gene: TRBJ2-2; abundance: many; v_gene: TRBV5-5; CDR3aa: CASSTTGQNTGELFF
j_gene: TRBJ1-3; abundance: few; v_gene: TRBV3-1; CDR3aa: CASSPTASSGNTIYF
j_gene: TRBJ2-3; abundance: -; v_gene: TRBV6-1; CDR3aa: CASGLERREVDTQHF
j_gene: TRBJ1-1; abundance: many; v_gene: TRBV27; CDR3aa: CASMGNTEAFF
j_gene: TRBJ2-3; abundance: many; v_gene: TRBV29-1; CDR3aa: CSVTQGFRTDTQYF
j_gene: TRBJ2-1; abundance: -; v_gene: TRBV6-4; CDR3aa: CASSGGGGADYNKQFF
j_gene: TRBJ1-5; abundance: -; v_gene: TRBV6-2/TRBV6-3; CDR3aa: CASTPSWGLDNQPQHF
j_gene: TRBJ1-4; abundance: many; v_gene: TRBV28; CDR3aa: CASNEPTNEKLFF
j_gene: TRBJ2-7; abundance: many; v_gene: TRBV5-1; CDR3aa: CASSSGLAGPYEQYF
j_gene: TRBJ1-1; abundance: many; v_gene: TRBV3-1; CDR3aa: CAAAGHSNTEAFF
j_gene: TRBJ2-3; abundance: many; v_gene: TRBV7-8; CDR3aa: CASSPATDTQYF
j_gene: TRBJ2-1; abundance: many; v_gene: TRBV6-2/TRBV6-3; CDR3aa: CASSSPPGGYNEQFF
j_gene: TRBJ1-4; abundance: -; v_gene: TRBV10-3; CDR3aa: CAVGTGSGELFF
j_gene: TRBJ2-6; abundance: many; v_gene: TRBV10-3; CDR3aa: CAISDSSPGANVLTF
j_gene: TRBJ1-5; abundance: many; v_gene: TRBV28; CDR3aa: CASSPTGPHQPQHF
j_gene: TRBJ2-5; abundance: few; v_gene: TRBV4-1; CDR3aa: CASSQGQGYQETQYF
j_gene: TRBJ2-7; abundance: many; v_gene: TRBV5-4; CDR3aa: CASSLVGQGGEQYF
j_gene: TRBJ2-5; abundance: few; v_gene: TRBV7-2; CDR3aa: CASSRDRGETQYF
j_gene: TRBJ2-5; abundance: many; v_gene: TRBV7-2; CDR3aa: CASSFLGLGTQYF
j_gene: TRBJ2-7; abundance: many; v_gene: TRBV20-1; CDR3aa: CSARLAPGEQYF
j_gene: TRBJ1-1; abundance: many; v_gene: TRBV29-1; CDR3aa: CSVEDWSEAFF
j_gene: TRBJ2-3; abundance: many; v_gene: TRBV2; CDR3aa: CASSSPGSADTQYF
j_gene: TRBJ2-2; abundance: many; v_gene: TRBV27; CDR3aa: CASSHEGVNTGELFF
j_gene: TRBJ2-5; abundance: -; v_gene: TRBV6-2/TRBV6-3; CDR3aa: CASSRHRKETQYF
j_gene: TRBJ1-1; abundance: many; v_gene: TRBV6-6; CDR3aa: CASSSLPTGEGTEAFF
j_gene: TRBJ2-7; abundance: many; v_gene: TRBV7-9; CDR3aa: CASSLRGEQYF
j_gene: TRBJ1-6; abundance: many; v_gene: TRBV20-1; CDR3aa: CSATSGGNSPLHF
j_gene: TRBJ1-5; abundance: many; v_gene: TRBV20-1; CDR3aa: CSASNRDSRRQPQHF
j_gene: TRBJ2-2; abundance: many; v_gene: TRBV29-1; CDR3aa: CSVLPALTGELFF
j_gene: TRBJ1-1; abundance: many; v_gene: TRBV20-1; CDR3aa: CSARASGGTEAFF
j_gene: TRBJ2-5; abundance: many; v_gene: TRBV20-1; CDR3aa: CSASSGGPKETQYF
j_gene: TRBJ2-7; abundance: many; v_gene: TRBV2; CDR3aa: CASTSGTGGYEQYF
j_gene: TRBJ2-5; abundance: many; v_gene: TRBV24-1; CDR3aa: CATSDPLGPAGGVTQYF
j_gene: TRBJ1-2; abundance: many; v_gene: TRBV6-5; CDR3aa: CASSYSVLNGYGYTF
j_gene: TRBJ2-4; abundance: many; v_gene: TRBV3-1; CDR3aa: CASSQTGRNIQYF